The rows below give T cell receptor beta chains drawn from one sample of a study of blood T cell repertoires in COVID-19. This table comes from immunoSEQ multiplex PCR, and its TCRdb copy is limited to in-frame clones, with some not included. The sample consists of over 200,000 clones, about 84% of them appearing once. The sequencing sample was made of PBMCs or T cells enriched from blood (not recorded which). These TCRs come from a man aged 60-69 years who had recovered from COVID-19. CDR3s include the opening cysteine and the closing phenylalanine or tryptophan. D genes are given only for firm matches. Clone size, where shown, is once, few, many, or a class for clones that have expanded.

D gene | J gene | V gene | clone size | CDR3 protein | CDR3 DNA
TRBD2 | TRBJ2-7 | TRBV7-2 | NA | CASSATSGPYEQYF | TGTGCCAGCAGTGCAACTAGCGGGCCCTACGAGCAGTACTTC
TRBD1 | TRBJ2-7 | TRBV11-3 | NA | CASSKHGTGSSYEQYF | TGTGCCAGCAGCAAACACGGGACAGGGAGCTCCTACGAGCAGTACTTC
NA | TRBJ2-7 | TRBV11-3 | NA | CASSLLRSSYEQYF | TGTGCCAGCAGCTTATTACGCAGTTCCTACGAGCAGTACTTC
NA | TRBJ2-1 | TRBV4-3 | NA | CASSQGIEGVSEQFF | TGCGCCAGCAGCCAAGGGATAGAGGGAGTGAGTGAGCAGTTCTTC
NA | TRBJ1-6 | TRBV19 | once | CASSTGEVNGSPLHF | TGTGCCAGTAGTACAGGGGAAGTTAATGGTTCACCCCTCCACTTT
NA | TRBJ2-1 | TRBV9 | NA | CASSVWDSSYNEQFF | TGTGCCAGCAGCGTGTGGGACTCGAGCTACAATGAGCAGTTCTTC
NA | TRBJ2-5 | TRBV12-3/TRBV12-4 | NA | CASSLGHQETQYF | TGTGCCAGCAGTTTGGGCCATCAAGAGACCCAGTACTTC
TRBD1 | TRBJ2-6 | TRBV12-5 | NA | CASGLDPGQGSGANVLTF | TGTGCTAGTGGTTTGGATCCGGGACAGGGTTCTGGGGCCAACGTCCTGACTTTC
NA | TRBJ2-5 | TRBV5-4 | NA | CASSFYGETQYF | TGTGCCAGCAGCTTCTATGGAGAGACCCAGTACTTC
NA | TRBJ2-1 | TRBV18 | NA | CASSPGSTTWNEQFF | TGTGCCAGCTCACCCGGGTCCACTACTTGGAATGAGCAGTTCTTC
NA | TRBJ2-4 | TRBV30 | NA | CAWRNNRAVTKNIQYF | TGTGCCTGGAGGAATAACAGGGCAGTGACCAAAAACATTCAGTACTTC